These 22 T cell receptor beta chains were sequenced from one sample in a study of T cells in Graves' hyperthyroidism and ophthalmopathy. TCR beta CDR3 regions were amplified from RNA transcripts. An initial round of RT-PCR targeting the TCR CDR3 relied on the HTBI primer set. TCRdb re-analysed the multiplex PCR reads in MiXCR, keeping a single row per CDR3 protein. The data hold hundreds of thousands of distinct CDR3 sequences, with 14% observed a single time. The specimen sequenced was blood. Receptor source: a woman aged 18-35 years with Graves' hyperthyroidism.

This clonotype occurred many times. In DNA, the CDR3 is TGTGCCAGCTCACCCTCCTGGGGGGTGGGGAACACTGAAGCTTTCTTT. Protein sequence: CASSPSWGVGNTEAFF. This chain links TRBV18 with TRBJ1-1; D is perhaps TRBD1 (5 bases). The V end lost 3 bases, the J end lost 1 base, and 15 bases lay between the germline ends. Germline V gene data show CDR1 as KGHSH and CDR2 as LQKENI. This CDR3 is built from 16 residues.

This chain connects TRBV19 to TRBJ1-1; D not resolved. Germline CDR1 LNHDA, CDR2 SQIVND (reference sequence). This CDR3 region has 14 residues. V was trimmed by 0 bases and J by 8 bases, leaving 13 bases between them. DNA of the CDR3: TGTGCCAGTAGTATAGACCCGAACGTCCGCGAAGCTTTCTTT. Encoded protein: CASSIDPNVREAFF.

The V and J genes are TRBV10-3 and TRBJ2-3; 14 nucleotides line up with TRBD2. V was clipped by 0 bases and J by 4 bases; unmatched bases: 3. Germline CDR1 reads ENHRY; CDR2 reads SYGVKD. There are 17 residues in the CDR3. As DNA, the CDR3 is TGTGCCATCAGTGAGTCGTTGGGACTAGCGGGAGCAGATACGCAGTATTTT. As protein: CAISESLGLAGADTQYF.

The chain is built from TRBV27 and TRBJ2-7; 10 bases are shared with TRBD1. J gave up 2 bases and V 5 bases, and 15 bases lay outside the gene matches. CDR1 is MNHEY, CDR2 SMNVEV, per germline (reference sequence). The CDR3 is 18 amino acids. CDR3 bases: TGTGCCAGCAGTACATTTGTATTTGGGACAGGGGAAACCTACGAGCAGTACTTC. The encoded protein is CASSTFVFGTGETYEQYF.

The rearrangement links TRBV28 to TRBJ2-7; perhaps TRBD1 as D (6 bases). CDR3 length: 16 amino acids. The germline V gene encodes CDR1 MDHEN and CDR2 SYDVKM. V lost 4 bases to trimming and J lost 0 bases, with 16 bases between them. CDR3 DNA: TGTGCCAGCAGTTCACCGGGACAACGGAGCTCCTACGAGCAGTACTTC. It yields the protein CASSSPGQRSSYEQYF. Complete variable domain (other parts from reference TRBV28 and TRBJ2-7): DVKVTQSSRYLVKRTGEKVFLECVQDMDHENMFWYRQDPGLGLRLIYFSYDVKMKEKGDIPEGYSVSREKKERFSLILESASTNQTSMYLCASSSPGQRSSYEQYFGPGTRLTVT.

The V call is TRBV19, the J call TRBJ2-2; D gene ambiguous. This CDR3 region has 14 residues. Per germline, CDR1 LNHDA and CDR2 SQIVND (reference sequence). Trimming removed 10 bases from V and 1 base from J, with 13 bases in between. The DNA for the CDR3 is TGTGCCACCCACGGGCGGAGGAACACCGGGGAGCTGTTTTTT. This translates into CATHGRRNTGELFF.

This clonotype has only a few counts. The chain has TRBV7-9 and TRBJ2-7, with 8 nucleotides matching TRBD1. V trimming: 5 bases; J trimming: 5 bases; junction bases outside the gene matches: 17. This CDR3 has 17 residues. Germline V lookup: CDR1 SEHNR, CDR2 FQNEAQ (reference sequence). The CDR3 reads CASSPVTGGPGEDEQYF. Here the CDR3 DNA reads TGTGCCAGCAGCCCCGTCACAGGGGGACCCGGGGAGGACGAGCAGTACTTC.

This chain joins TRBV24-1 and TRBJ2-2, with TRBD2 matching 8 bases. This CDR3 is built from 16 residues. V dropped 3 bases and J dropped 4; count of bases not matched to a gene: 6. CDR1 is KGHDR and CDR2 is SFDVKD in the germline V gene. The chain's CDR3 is CATSDPRGEFTGELFF. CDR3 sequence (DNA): TGTGCCACCAGTGATCCGCGGGGGGAATTCACCGGGGAGCTGTTTTTT.

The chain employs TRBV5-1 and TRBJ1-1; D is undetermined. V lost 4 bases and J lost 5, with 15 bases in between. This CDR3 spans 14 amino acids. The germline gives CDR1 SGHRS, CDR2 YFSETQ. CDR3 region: CASSPDPIVTEAFF. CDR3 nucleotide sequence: TGCGCCAGCAGCCCGGACCCCATCGTGACTGAAGCTTTCTTT.

Here the CDR3 reads CASSYLGLTGELFF. The CDR3, as DNA: TGTGCCAGCAGTTACTTGGGTCTCACCGGGGAGCTGTTTTTT. V gene TRBV6-5 combines with J gene TRBJ2-2; no clear D. V lost 1 base to trimming and J lost 4 bases, with 7 bases between them. The CDR3 runs to 14 residues. From germline, CDR1 is MNHEY and CDR2 SVGAGI.

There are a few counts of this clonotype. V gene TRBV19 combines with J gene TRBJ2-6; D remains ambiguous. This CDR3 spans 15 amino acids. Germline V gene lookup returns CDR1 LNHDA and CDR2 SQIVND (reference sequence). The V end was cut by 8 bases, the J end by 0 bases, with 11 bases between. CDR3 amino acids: CASLDGSSGANVLTF. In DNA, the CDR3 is TGTGCCAGTCTAGACGGAAGCTCTGGGGCCAACGTCCTGACTTTC.

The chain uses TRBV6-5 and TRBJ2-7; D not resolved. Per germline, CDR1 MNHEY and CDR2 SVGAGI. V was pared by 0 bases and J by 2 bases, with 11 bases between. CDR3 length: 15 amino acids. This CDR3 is CASSYSAGDAYEQYF. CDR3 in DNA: TGTGCCAGCAGTTACTCCGCTGGGGATGCCTACGAGCAGTACTTC.

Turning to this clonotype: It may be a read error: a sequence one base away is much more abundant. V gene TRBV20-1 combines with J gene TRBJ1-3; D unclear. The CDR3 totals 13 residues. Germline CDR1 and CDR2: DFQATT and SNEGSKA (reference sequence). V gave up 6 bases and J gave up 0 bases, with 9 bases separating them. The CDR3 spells CSAPSNSGNTIYF. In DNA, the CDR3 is TGCAGTGCCCCCAGTAACTCTGGAAACACCATATATTTT.

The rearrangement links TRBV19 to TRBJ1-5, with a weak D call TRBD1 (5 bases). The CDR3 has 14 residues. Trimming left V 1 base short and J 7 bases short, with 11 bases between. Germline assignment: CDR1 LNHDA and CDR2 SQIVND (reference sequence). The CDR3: CASSIVRGGQPQHF. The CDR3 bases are TGTGCCAGTAGTATAGTAAGGGGAGGGCAGCCCCAGCATTTT.

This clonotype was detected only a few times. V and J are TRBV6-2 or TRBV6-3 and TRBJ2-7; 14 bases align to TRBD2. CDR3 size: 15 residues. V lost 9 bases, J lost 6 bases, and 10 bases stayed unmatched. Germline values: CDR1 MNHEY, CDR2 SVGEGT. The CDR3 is CASSPGTSGSREQYF. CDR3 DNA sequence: TGTGCCAGTTCACCTGGGACTAGCGGGAGTCGCGAGCAGTACTTC.

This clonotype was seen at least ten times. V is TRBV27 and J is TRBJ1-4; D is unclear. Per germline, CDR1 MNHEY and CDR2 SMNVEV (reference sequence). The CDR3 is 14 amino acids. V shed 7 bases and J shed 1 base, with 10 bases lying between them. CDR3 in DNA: TGTGCCAGCAAAGAAGGCAGAACTAATGAAAAACTGTTTTTT. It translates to CASKEGRTNEKLFF.

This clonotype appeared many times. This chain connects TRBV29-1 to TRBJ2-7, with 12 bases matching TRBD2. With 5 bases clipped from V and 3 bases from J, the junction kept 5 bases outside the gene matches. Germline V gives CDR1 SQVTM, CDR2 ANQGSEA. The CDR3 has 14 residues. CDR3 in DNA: TGCAGCGTTCGCTTGACTAGCGGGAGCTACGAGCAGTACTTC. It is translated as CSVRLTSGSYEQYF.

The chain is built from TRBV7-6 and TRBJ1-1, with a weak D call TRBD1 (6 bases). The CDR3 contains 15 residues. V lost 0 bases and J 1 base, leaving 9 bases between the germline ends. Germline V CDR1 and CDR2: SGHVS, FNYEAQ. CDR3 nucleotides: TGTGCCAGCAGCTTAGCGGAGGGGGAGAACACTGAAGCTTTCTTT. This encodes CASSLAEGENTEAFF.

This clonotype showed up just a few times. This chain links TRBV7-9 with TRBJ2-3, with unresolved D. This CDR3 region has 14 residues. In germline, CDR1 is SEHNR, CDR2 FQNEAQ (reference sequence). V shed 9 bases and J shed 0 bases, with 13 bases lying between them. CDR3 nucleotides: TGTGCCAGGGGTACAGATTCCAGCACAGATACGCAGTATTTT. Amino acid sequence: CARGTDSSTDTQYF. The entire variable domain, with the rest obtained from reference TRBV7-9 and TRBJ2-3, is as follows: DTGVSQNPRHKITKRGQNVTFRCDPISEHNRLYWYRQTLGQGPEFLTYFQNEAQLEKSRLLSDRFSAERPKGSFSTLEIQRTEQGDSAMYLCARGTDSSTDTQYFGPGTRLTVL.

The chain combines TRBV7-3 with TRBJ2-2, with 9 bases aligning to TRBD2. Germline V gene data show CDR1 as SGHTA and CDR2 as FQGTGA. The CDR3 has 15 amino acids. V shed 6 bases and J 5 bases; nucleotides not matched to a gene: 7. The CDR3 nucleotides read TGTGCCAGCAGTCGCAGCGGGAGGCGGACCGGGGAGCTGTTTTTT. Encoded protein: CASSRSGRRTGELFF.

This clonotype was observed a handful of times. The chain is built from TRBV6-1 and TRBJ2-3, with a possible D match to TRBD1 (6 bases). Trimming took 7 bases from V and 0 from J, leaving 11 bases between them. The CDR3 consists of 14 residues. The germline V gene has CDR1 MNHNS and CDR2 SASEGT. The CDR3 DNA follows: TGTGCCAGCACCGCCAGGGGTAGCACAGATACGCAGTATTTT. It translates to CASTARGSTDTQYF.

The CDR3, as DNA: TGCGCCAGCAGAAGGGGGGCTCAGGGGACCTACGAGCAGTACTTC. It codes for CASRRGAQGTYEQYF. The J gene is TRBJ2-7, the V gene TRBV5-1; either TRBD1 or TRBD2 may fit D (6 bases each). Germline-derived CDR1 and CDR2 are SGHRS and YFSETQ. The germline V and J ends were trimmed by 5 bases and 2 bases, with 17 bases remaining between them. CDR3 length: 15 residues.